This T cell receptor (beta chain) comes out of a study of cytomegalovirus exposure and HLA in healthy donors. Overall study results and limits: A few chains tied to CMV proved CMV antigen-specific in vitro. Follow-up analysis found HLA locus-dependent TCR association rates, highest for DRB1 and lowest for HLA-C. Further analysis, carried out later, found HLA-associated TCR beta chains more clonally expanded than equally common other chains.

With 60 Vbeta and 13 Jbeta primers, the PCR was carried out. Libraries were prepared by immunoSEQ multiplex PCR; TCRdb keeps only in-frame clonotypes and omits some of them. In the table there are 140,000 or so clones, 9.4% of which are singletons. The CDR3 extends over 15 amino acids. The germline gives CDR1 SGDLS, CDR2 YYNGEE. V shed 4 bases and J shed 10 bases, with 23 bases lying between them. On this clone: Its antigen is not known.

The source material was PBMCs. The V gene is TRBV9, the J gene TRBJ1-2, with D tentatively TRBD1 (6 bases). The TCR sequence derives from a male donor in good health and CMV-seronegative. This chain's CDR3 is CASSPRDNSLQDYTF. The CDR3, as DNA: TGTGCCAGCAGCCCAAGGGACAATAGCTTACAGGACTACACCTTC.